These 8 T cell receptor beta chains came from one sample sequenced in a study of blood T cell repertoires in COVID-19. Clones were read by immunoSEQ multiplex PCR, and TCRdb kept only the in-frame ones, dropping some. The table has 150,000 to 200,000 clones, 75% to 90% seen once; the top ten hold about 2%. The material sequenced was peripheral blood. Receptors originate from a man between 65 and 85 years old with active or convalescent COVID-19.

This chain uses TRBV18 with TRBJ2-1; D is unresolved. V gave up 0 bases and J gave up 3 bases, with 6 bases separating them. There are 14 residues in the CDR3. Germline CDR1 is KGHSH and CDR2 is LQKENI. The CDR3 is CASSPPPGYNEQFF. CDR3 bases: TGTGCCAGCTCACCACCACCGGGCTACAATGAGCAGTTCTTC.

This chain's CDR3 is CASSADQPQHF. CDR3 in DNA: TGTGCCAGCAGTGCAGATCAGCCCCAGCATTTT. The V call is TRBV2, the J call TRBJ1-5; D unclear. The CDR3 has 11 residues. V shed 4 bases and J shed 5 bases, with 3 bases lying between them. CDR1 and CDR2 (germline): SNHLY, FYNNEI.

The rearrangement links TRBV7-2 to TRBJ1-5; D ambiguous. Trimming removed 6 bases from V and 5 bases from J, with 14 bases in between. The CDR3 is 14 amino acids. Germline CDR1 and CDR2: SGHTA and FQGNSA. The CDR3 loop is CASSTLRVYQPQHF. The CDR3 coding sequence is TGTGCCAGCAGTACTTTACGGGTTTATCAGCCCCAGCATTTT.

The gene calls are TRBV4-1 and TRBJ1-5, with D tentatively TRBD1 (5 bases). This CDR3 has 16 residues. Trimming shortened V by 0 bases and J by 2 bases, and 11 bases separated the two germline ends. From germline, CDR1 is MGHRA and CDR2 YSYEKL. CDR3 sequence (DNA): TGCGCCAGCAGCCAAGATTCCGGGGGTGGCAATCAGCCCCAGCATTTT. This translates into CASSQDSGGGNQPQHF.

This CDR3 reads CASSLGRNMNTEAFF. Here the CDR3 DNA reads TGTGCCAGCAGCCTGGGGAGGAACATGAACACTGAAGCTTTCTTT. The genes are TRBV7-9 and TRBJ1-1; unclear D gene. The CDR3 spans 15 residues. Trimming pared 5 bases from V and 0 bases from J, leaving 13 bases between. Germline loops: CDR1 SEHNR, CDR2 FQNEAQ (reference sequence).

The chain couples TRBV11-2 to TRBJ1-2; D might be TRBD1 (6 bases). The CDR3 is made up of 14 amino acids. Germline assignment: CDR1 SGHAT and CDR2 FQNNGV. Trimming stripped 3 bases from V and 3 bases from J, with 11 bases between. The CDR3 bases are TGTGCCAGCAGCTTCGGCAGGGGACACTATGGCTACACCTTC. Its translation: CASSFGRGHYGYTF.

This chain uses TRBV30 with TRBJ1-1, with D perhaps matching TRBD1 (6 bases). Germline assignment: CDR1 GTSNPN and CDR2 SVGIG (reference sequence). This CDR3 is built from 13 residues. Trimming cost V 5 bases and J 3 bases, with 13 bases left between them. This CDR3 is CAWGQGRDTEAFF. In DNA, the CDR3 is TGTGCCTGGGGCCAGGGGCGAGACACTGAAGCTTTCTTT.

This clone has only one observation. The chain carries TRBV7-9 and TRBJ2-1; no firm D call. The V and J ends lost 7 bases and 7 bases respectively, with 8 bases between them. Germline loops: CDR1 SEHNR, CDR2 FQNEAQ (reference sequence). This CDR3 spans 11 amino acids. The CDR3 bases are TGTGCCAGCAACTATGGAAATGAGCAGTTCTTC. Protein sequence: CASNYGNEQFF.